These 24 T cell receptor beta chains share one sample of origin, sequenced in a study of shared clonotypes between healthy human individuals. Sequenced by immunoSEQ multiplex PCR; TCRdb stores in-frame clones only, minus some. Among some 2,000,000 clones listed, more than 90% were seen once. Sequencing was performed on naive CD4+ T cells sorted from blood. Subset described: CD45RA+ positively selected. Every receptor here comes from a man aged 18-30 years in good health.

CDR3 DNA sequence: TGTGCCAGCAGAACGATCGGGGGGGCCGGGGAGCTGTTTTTT. Amino acids: CASRTIGGAGELFF. This chain connects TRBV6-5 to TRBJ2-2; TRBD2 matches 8 bases. Germline values: CDR1 MNHEY, CDR2 SVGAGI. V shed 6 bases, J shed 6 bases, and the junction held 6 bases outside the gene matches. This CDR3 has 14 residues.

The V gene is TRBV4-1, the J gene TRBJ2-7; 7 bases align to TRBD2. The V gene end was trimmed by 4 bases and the J gene end by 4 bases; junction bases not matched to a gene: 10. Germline values: CDR1 MGHRA, CDR2 YSYEKL. This CDR3 spans 15 amino acids. DNA for the CDR3: TGCGCCAGCAGCCCCATGAGTAGCGGGCGGTACGAGCAGTACTTC. Its translation is CASSPMSSGRYEQYF.

The chain has TRBV6-1 and TRBJ1-4; D is uncertain. Trimming removed 7 bases at V and 0 bases at J, with 9 bases between. The germline gives CDR1 MNHNS, CDR2 SASEGT. The length of the CDR3 is 14 residues. The CDR3 DNA sequence: TGTGCCAGCAAAGGTGTGTCAACTAATGAAAAACTGTTTTTT. It specifies CASKGVSTNEKLFF.

Regarding this clone: Within the sample, other DNA sequences also encode this same CDR3. The chain links TRBV28 to TRBJ2-7; D gene ambiguous. The germline V gene encodes CDR1 MDHEN and CDR2 SYDVKM. The V end lost 4 bases, the J end lost 4 bases, and 5 bases lay between the germline ends. The CDR3 spans 11 residues. DNA of the CDR3: TGTGCCAGCAGTTCCCGTTACGAGCAGTACTTC. Translating gives CASSSRYEQYF. Supplemented by reference TRBV28 and TRBJ2-7, the full variable domain reads DVKVTQSSRYLVKRTGEKVFLECVQDMDHENMFWYRQDPGLGLRLIYFSYDVKMKEKGDIPEGYSVSREKKERFSLILESASTNQTSMYLCASSSRYEQYFGPGTRLTVT.

In the case of this clone: The same CDR3 also results from other DNA sequences found in this sample. The chain links TRBV6-1 to TRBJ2-7, with 11 bases fitting TRBD2. This CDR3 has 14 residues. The V gene end was trimmed by 6 bases and the J gene end by 4 bases; junction bases not matched to a gene: 5. Per the germline V gene, CDR1 is MNHNS and CDR2 is SASEGT. CDR3: CASSGTSGPYEQYF. The CDR3, as DNA: TGTGCCAGCAGCGGGACTAGCGGACCGTACGAGCAGTACTTC.

The rearrangement joins TRBV9 to TRBJ2-1, with D perhaps TRBD1 (5 bases). Germline loops: CDR1 SGDLS, CDR2 YYNGEE. This CDR3 spans 13 amino acids. Trimming took off 7 bases at V and 4 bases at J, with 12 bases between the two ends. In nucleotides, the CDR3 is TGTGCCAGCCGACAGCTCGCGTACAATGAGCAGTTCTTC. Amino acid sequence: CASRQLAYNEQFF.

The chain carries TRBV7-9 and TRBJ1-1; perhaps TRBD1 as D (5 bases). Germline-derived CDR1 and CDR2 are SEHNR and FQNEAQ (reference sequence). V was clipped by 7 bases and J by 5 bases, with 14 bases between them. This CDR3 spans 13 amino acids. As DNA, the CDR3 is TGTGCCAGCACCCCGAGTTGGGGGACTGAAGCTTTCTTT. It specifies CASTPSWGTEAFF.

A note on this clone: The sample has other DNA sequences that encode this CDR3 too. The J gene is TRBJ2-7, the V gene TRBV10-3; TRBD2 agrees at 8 bases. CDR1 is ENHRY and CDR2 is SYGVKD in the germline V gene. Trimming cost V 3 bases and J 2 bases; bases outside gene matches: 6. CDR3 length equals 15 residues. CDR3 sequence reads: CAISEGLAGPYEQYF. The CDR3 region has the DNA TGTGCCATCAGTGAAGGGCTAGCGGGTCCCTACGAGCAGTACTTC.

This clone was counted once. The chain couples TRBV18 to TRBJ2-7, with D possibly matching TRBD1 (5 bases). There are 16 residues in the CDR3. Per germline, CDR1 KGHSH and CDR2 LQKENI. Trimming left V 4 bases short and J 2 bases short, with 18 bases between. The chain's CDR3 is CASSQYQGLDTYEQYF. The CDR3 DNA sequence: TGTGCCAGCTCACAATATCAGGGCCTTGACACCTACGAGCAGTACTTC.

The chain employs TRBV4-1 and TRBJ2-2; 13 nucleotides agree with TRBD2. V shed 4 bases, J shed 1 base, and the junction held 3 bases outside the gene matches. Germline V gives CDR1 MGHRA, CDR2 YSYEKL. The CDR3 loop spans 17 amino acids. As DNA, the CDR3 is TGCGCCAGCAGCCCCGGACTAGCGGGGGTGAACACCGGGGAGCTGTTTTTT. Its protein is CASSPGLAGVNTGELFF.

V usage is TRBV11-2 and J usage is TRBJ1-2; TRBD1 might be the D (5 bases). CDR1 is SGHAT, CDR2 FQNNGV, per germline. The CDR3 spans 15 residues. Trimming took 5 bases from V and 4 from J, leaving 17 bases between them. This CDR3 is CASSLGPGTGYGYTF. The CDR3 region has the DNA TGTGCCAGCAGCCTGGGGCCAGGGACTGGCTATGGCTACACCTTC.

The V call is TRBV6-4, the J call TRBJ2-3; no firm D call. This CDR3 has 13 amino acids. The germline gives CDR1 MRHNA, CDR2 SNTAGT. Trimming stripped 4 bases from V and 0 bases from J, with 5 bases between. The CDR3 here is CASSVDSTDTQYF. The CDR3 DNA reads TGTGCCAGCAGTGTTGATAGCACAGATACGCAGTATTTT.

The chain recombines TRBV2 with TRBJ1-4, with D tentatively TRBD1 (6 bases). This CDR3 has 15 residues. The germline V gene has CDR1 SNHLY and CDR2 FYNNEI. Trimming removed 6 bases from V and 7 bases from J, with 18 bases in between. The CDR3 loop reads CASSPTGSEVEKLFF. As DNA, the CDR3 is TGTGCCAGCAGCCCTACAGGGTCAGAGGTTGAAAAACTGTTTTTT.

V usage is TRBV7-9 and J usage is TRBJ1-1; no reliable D call. The CDR3 extends over 15 amino acids. CDR1 and CDR2 from the germline V gene are SEHNR and FQNEAQ (reference sequence). Between the trimmed V and J ends, which lost 4 bases and 0 bases, there was a span of 12 bases. The chain's CDR3 is CASSSRRMMNTEAFF. In DNA form, the CDR3 reads TGTGCCAGCAGCTCTAGACGGATGATGAACACTGAAGCTTTCTTT.

The chain joins TRBV10-3 to TRBJ2-5; 7 bases map to TRBD2. The V and J ends lost 5 bases and 5 bases, in that order; junction bases with no gene match: 11. CDR3 length equals 15 residues. Germline-derived CDR1 and CDR2 are ENHRY and SYGVKD. CDR3 coding DNA: TGTGCCATCAGTAAAGGACTAGTCGGTTTTGAGACCCAGTACTTC. Translated, it gives CAISKGLVGFETQYF.

The CDR3 nucleotides are TGTGCCAGCAGAAAAGACCCGAGAGGAAACACTGAAGCTTTCTTT. This gives the protein CASRKDPRGNTEAFF. The genes are TRBV2 and TRBJ1-1; no definite D call. Deletions cut 6 bases from V and 2 bases from J, with 16 bases between. The length of the CDR3 is 15 residues. Germline CDR1 reads SNHLY; CDR2 reads FYNNEI.

The J gene is TRBJ1-1, the V gene TRBV11-2; D is ambiguous. Germline-derived CDR1 and CDR2 are SGHAT and FQNNGV. The CDR3 spans 14 residues. The V gene lost 5 bases and the J gene lost 6 bases, with 16 bases spanning the gap. The CDR3 DNA is TGTGCCAGCAGCCCCAAACAAGGGTGGGCTGAAGCTTTCTTT. Encoded protein: CASSPKQGWAEAFF.

Worth noting for this clone: Other nucleotide sequences in the sample specify the same CDR3. The chain joins TRBV5-1 to TRBJ2-3, with a tentative D call TRBD2 (5 bases). Trimming removed 0 bases from V and 0 bases from J, with 8 bases in between. Germline CDR1 SGHRS, CDR2 YFSETQ. The CDR3 runs 15 residues. The CDR3 loop is CASSLGGPSTDTQYF. The DNA for the CDR3 is TGCGCCAGCAGCTTGGGCGGGCCCAGCACAGATACGCAGTATTTT.

The chain links TRBV19 to TRBJ1-2, with a weak D call TRBD1 (6 bases). There are 16 residues in the CDR3. The germline V gene encodes CDR1 LNHDA and CDR2 SQIVND (reference sequence). Trimming cost V 4 bases and J 8 bases, with 23 bases left between them. The CDR3 spells CASSSNLPATGPGYTF. The CDR3, as DNA: TGTGCCAGTAGTAGCAACCTCCCCGCAACAGGGCCCGGCTACACCTTC. Variable domain in full (rest from reference TRBV19 and TRBJ1-2): DGGITQSPKYLFRKEGQNVTLSCEQNLNHDAMYWYRQDPGQGLRLIYYSQIVNDFQKGDIAEGYSVSREKKESFPLTVTSAQKNPTAFYLCASSSNLPATGPGYTFGSGTRLTVV.

CDR3 sequence: CASSYSDRVANTIYF. CDR3 DNA: TGTGCCAGCAGTTACTCAGACAGGGTCGCGAACACCATATATTTT. The rearrangement links TRBV6-6 to TRBJ1-3; 7 bases map to TRBD1. From germline, CDR1 is MNHNY and CDR2 SVGAGI (reference sequence). The CDR3 spans 15 residues. Trimming took 0 bases from V and 7 from J; bases not matched to a gene: 6.

The chain links TRBV6-5 to TRBJ2-7; 7 bases agree with TRBD2. Germline V gene lookup returns CDR1 MNHEY and CDR2 SVGAGI. Germline trimming cut 6 bases from V and 4 bases from J; bases unmatched to any gene: 9. CDR3 length equals 14 residues. The CDR3 protein is CASRAGTTLYEQYF. The CDR3 DNA follows: TGTGCCAGCAGGGCCGGGACTACCCTATACGAGCAGTACTTC.

As DNA, the CDR3 is TGTGCCAGCAGCTTGGGCGACAGCGTCCGAAACACCATATATTTT. Protein: CASSLGDSVRNTIYF. The chain links TRBV7-6 to TRBJ1-3, with D possibly TRBD1 on 5 matching bases. This CDR3 is built from 15 residues. Germline CDR1 reads SGHVS; CDR2 reads FNYEAQ. Trimming shortened V by 3 bases and J by 5 bases, and 14 bases separated the two germline ends.

The CDR3 nucleotides are TGTGCCAGCTCCATGGGCAGCGGGAGTGGAAACGAGCAGTACTTC. This sequence encodes CASSMGSGSGNEQYF. The chain combines TRBV18 with TRBJ2-7, with TRBD2 matching over 8 bases. CDR3 length equals 15 residues. Trimming took 6 bases from V and 5 from J; bases not matched to a gene: 12. Looked up from germline, CDR1 is KGHSH and CDR2 is LQKENI.

This rearrangement joins TRBV7-2 to TRBJ2-4; no reliable D call. Between the trimmed V and J ends, which lost 1 base and 7 bases, there was a span of 11 bases. The CDR3 length is 14 residues. Germline CDR1 is SGHTA and CDR2 is FQGNSA. The CDR3 DNA sequence: TGTGCCAGCAGCTTAGGGCTGCCTGGGAACATTCAGTACTTC. It specifies CASSLGLPGNIQYF.